This record looks at one T cell receptor beta chain sequence and its context. The data originate from a study of blood T cell repertoires in COVID-19. Source study methods: Nucleated cell counts were estimated from reference gene primer amplification. Measured with immunoSEQ multiplex PCR; TCRdb has only the in-frame clones, and not every one. Clone size and V and J calls were adopted from that table, with D and trimming inferred from the DNA. The sample records approximately 200,000 clones, roughly 82% being singletons. The CDR3 extends over 14 amino acids. The V gene's germline CDR1 is MDHEN and CDR2 SYDVKM. Trimming cost V 5 bases and J 4 bases; bases outside gene matches: 6.

This chain uses TRBV28 with TRBJ1-2, with 8 bases identical to TRBD1. This clonotype was sampled from a woman in her twenties or thirties with acute or convalescent COVID-19. Sequenced sample: peripheral blood. This CDR3 is CASSQGAASYGYTF. For the CDR3, the DNA is TGTGCCAGCAGTCAGGGGGCGGCGAGCTATGGCTACACCTTC.